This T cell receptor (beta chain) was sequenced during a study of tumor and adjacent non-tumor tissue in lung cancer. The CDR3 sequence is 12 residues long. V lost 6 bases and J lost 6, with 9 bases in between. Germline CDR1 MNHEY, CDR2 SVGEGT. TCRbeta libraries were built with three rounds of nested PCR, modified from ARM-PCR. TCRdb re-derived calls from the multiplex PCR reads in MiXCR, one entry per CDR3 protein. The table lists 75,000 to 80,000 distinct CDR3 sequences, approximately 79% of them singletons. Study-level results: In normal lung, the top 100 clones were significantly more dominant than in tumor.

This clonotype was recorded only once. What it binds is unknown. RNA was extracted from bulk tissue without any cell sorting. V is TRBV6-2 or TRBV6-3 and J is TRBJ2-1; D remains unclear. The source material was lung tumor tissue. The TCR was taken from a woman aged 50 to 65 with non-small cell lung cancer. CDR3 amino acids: CASRLTPNEQFF. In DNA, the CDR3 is TGTGCCAGCAGGCTGACTCCCAATGAGCAGTTCTTC.